One and the same sample provided the 29 T cell receptor beta chains below, sequenced in a study of blood T cell repertoires in COVID-19. Here immunoSEQ multiplex PCR was the method, and the copy in TCRdb shows in-frame clones only, minus some. The sample holds just under 250,000 clones, approximately 83% seen once. Source material: peripheral blood. These receptors came from a woman aged 25 to 39 who had recovered from COVID-19.

In its sample, this clone was seen a few times. The rearrangement uses TRBV6-4 and TRBJ1-6, with D maybe TRBD1 (6 bases). The CDR3 totals 19 residues. The germline V gene has CDR1 MRHNA and CDR2 SNTAGT. V was pared by 0 bases and J by 7 bases, with 22 bases between. CDR3 sequence: CASSDSNGFRGIVNSPLHF. In DNA, the CDR3 is TGTGCCAGCAGTGACTCGAATGGTTTTAGGGGGATAGTAAATTCACCCCTCCACTTT.

The rearrangement uses TRBV15 and TRBJ2-1; tentatively, D is TRBD2 (6 bases). The germline CDR1 and CDR2 sequences are LNHNV and YYDKDF (reference sequence). CDR3 size: 16 residues. The V and J ends lost 0 bases and 3 bases respectively, with 12 bases between them. This CDR3 is CATSRDRLVLYNEQFF. Here the CDR3 DNA reads TGTGCCACCAGCAGAGATCGACTAGTTCTCTACAATGAGCAGTTCTTC. The variable domain in full, with the rest retrieved from reference TRBV15 and TRBJ2-1, is DAMVIQNPRYQVTQFGKPVTLSCSQTLNHNVMYWYQQKSSQAPKLLFHYYDKDFNNEADTPDNFQSRRPNTSFCFLDIRSPGLGDTAMYLCATSRDRLVLYNEQFFGPGTRLTVL.

The gene calls are TRBV9 and TRBJ2-5; TRBD1 matches at 10 bases. With 4 bases clipped from V and 3 bases from J, the junction kept 9 bases outside the gene matches. Germline lookup yields CDR1 SGDLS and CDR2 YYNGEE. The CDR3 has 16 amino acids. This CDR3 reads CASSLTGTGVEETQYF. The CDR3 coding sequence is TGTGCCAGCAGCCTGACCGGGACAGGGGTAGAAGAGACCCAGTACTTC.

V usage is TRBV19 and J usage is TRBJ1-5; D may be TRBD1 (5 bases). Germline V gene lookup returns CDR1 LNHDA and CDR2 SQIVND (reference sequence). The germline V and J ends were trimmed by 10 bases and 0 bases, with 13 bases remaining between them. The CDR3 has 14 residues. The CDR3 bases are TGTGCCACAAAGATGGGGCATAGCAATCAGCCCCAGCATTTT. It is translated as CATKMGHSNQPQHF.

The chain couples TRBV2 to TRBJ1-1; D may be TRBD1 (5 bases). The CDR3 sequence is 12 residues long. V lost 5 bases and J lost 1, with 5 bases in between. Germline-derived CDR1 and CDR2 are SNHLY and FYNNEI. The CDR3 sequence is CASSTGNTEAFF. The CDR3 coding sequence is TGTGCCAGCAGTACAGGGAACACTGAAGCTTTCTTT.

This clone came up a few times. DNA of the CDR3: TGTGCCAGCTCTTCAGTACTAGGGGGGAACACTGAAGCTTTCTTT. It yields the protein CASSSVLGGNTEAFF. The chain carries TRBV18 and TRBJ1-1, with a tentative D call TRBD1 (6 bases). CDR1 is KGHSH and CDR2 is LQKENI in the germline V gene. V lost 6 bases, J lost 1 base, and 15 bases lay in between. The CDR3 consists of 15 residues.

The chain is built from TRBV18 and TRBJ2-7; 9 positions match TRBD1. This CDR3 comprises 13 residues. The V gene's germline CDR1 is KGHSH and CDR2 LQKENI. V was pared by 4 bases and J by 6 bases, with 4 bases of the junction left unmatched. Written as DNA, the CDR3 is TGTGCCAGCTCACAAGGGACAGGGCGCGAGCAGTACTTC. The encoded protein is CASSQGTGREQYF.

The chain joins TRBV29-1 to TRBJ1-2, with D unclear. CDR3 length: 13 residues. V was shortened by 6 bases and J by 4 bases, with 15 bases between the two germline ends. Germline V gene data show CDR1 as SQVTM and CDR2 as ANQGSEA. This CDR3 reads CSVTRTGGYGYTF. CDR3 DNA sequence: TGCAGCGTCACACGGACGGGAGGCTATGGCTACACCTTC.

The V and J genes are TRBV19 and TRBJ1-1, with D possibly matching TRBD1 (5 bases). The germline V and J ends were trimmed by 1 base and 5 bases, with 11 bases remaining between them. Germline V lookup: CDR1 LNHDA, CDR2 SQIVND (reference sequence). The length of the CDR3 is 14 residues. The CDR3 DNA reads as TGTGCCAGTAGTATAGTTGGGGGGACTACTGAAGCTTTCTTT. It is translated as CASSIVGGTTEAFF.

This chain joins TRBV7-8 and TRBJ1-1; 7 nucleotides match TRBD1. V lost 5 bases to trimming and J lost 4 bases; unmatched junction nucleotides: 13. CDR3 size: 16 residues. Germline V gene data show CDR1 as SGHVS and CDR2 as FQNEAQ. The CDR3 protein is CASSHRQGEWVTEAFF. CDR3 nucleotide sequence: TGTGCCAGCAGCCATAGACAGGGTGAGTGGGTCACTGAAGCTTTCTTT. The full variable domain, with the rest looked up from reference TRBV7-8 and TRBJ1-1, is GAGVSQSPRYKVAKRGQDVALRCDPISGHVSLFWYQQALGQGPEFLTYFQNEAQLDKSGLPSDRFFAERPEGSVSTLKIQRTQQEDSAVYLCASSHRQGEWVTEAFFGQGTRLTVV.

The chain is built from TRBV28 and TRBJ2-1, with a tentative D call TRBD1 (5 bases). In germline, CDR1 is MDHEN, CDR2 SYDVKM. The CDR3 has 14 residues. V dropped 7 bases and J dropped 1 base, with 11 bases sitting between them. The CDR3 coding sequence is TGTGCCAGCACCGTCCCAGGGTCCTACAATGAGCAGTTCTTC. This translates into CASTVPGSYNEQFF.

CDR3 in DNA: TGTGCCAGAAGCTTGGGGACTAGCGGGGGAAAAAGCTCCTACAATGAGCAGTTCTTC. Protein: CARSLGTSGGKSSYNEQFF. The rearrangement uses TRBV5-3 and TRBJ2-1, with TRBD2 matching 13 bases. TRBV5-3 is given ORF status, its function remaining uncertain. The CDR3 covers 19 residues. Losses at the gene ends were 0 bases for V and 0 bases for J; bases not matched to a gene: 6.

This clone appeared once. This sequence joins TRBV2 and TRBJ2-1, with D unresolved. Trimming pared 8 bases from V and 6 bases from J, leaving 8 bases between. This CDR3 spans 11 amino acids. Germline values: CDR1 SNHLY, CDR2 FYNNEI. The DNA for the CDR3 is TGTGCCAGCCGCTGGGCCAATGAGCAGTTCTTC. This sequence encodes CASRWANEQFF.

The chain is built from TRBV4-3 and TRBJ1-1; 8 nucleotides align to TRBD1. V lost 1 base and J lost 2; bases outside the gene matches: 3. The CDR3 has 15 amino acids. CDR1 and CDR2 (germline): LGHNA, YSLEER. The chain's CDR3 is CASSQGQGYNTEAFF. For the CDR3, the DNA is TGCGCCAGCAGCCAAGGACAGGGGTATAACACTGAAGCTTTCTTT.

The chain uses TRBV6-5 and TRBJ1-6, with 7 nucleotides matching TRBD1. Germline CDR1 is MNHEY and CDR2 is SVGAGI. The CDR3 loop spans 13 amino acids. The ends lost 6 bases at V and 13 bases at J; junction bases unmatched: 9. The CDR3 here is CASSSRQGTPLHF. As DNA, the CDR3 is TGTGCCAGCAGCTCTCGACAGGGTACTCCCCTCCACTTT.

This chain uses TRBV9 with TRBJ2-1; possibly TRBD1 for D (6 bases). The germline V gene encodes CDR1 SGDLS and CDR2 YYNGEE. V lost 6 bases, J lost 8 bases, and 18 bases lay in between. The CDR3 runs 14 residues. CDR3: CASTEPNREHEQFF. The DNA for the CDR3 is TGTGCCAGCACCGAACCAAACAGGGAACATGAGCAGTTCTTC.

The gene calls are TRBV5-1 and TRBJ2-7; TRBD1 aligns across 7 bases. Per germline, CDR1 SGHRS and CDR2 YFSETQ. This CDR3 contains 17 residues. Trimming at V came to 3 bases and at J to 0 bases, leaving 12 bases not matched to a gene. CDR3 region: CASSYLIRQGVSYEQYF. The CDR3 DNA follows: TGCGCCAGCAGCTATTTAATCCGGCAGGGGGTCTCCTACGAGCAGTACTTC.

This rearrangement joins TRBV27 to TRBJ2-1, with TRBD2 identical over 10 bases. This CDR3 has 15 amino acids. The germline V gene encodes CDR1 MNHEY and CDR2 SMNVEV (reference sequence). Losses at the gene ends were 6 bases for V and 7 bases for J; bases not matched to a gene: 9. The CDR3 sequence: CASRVAGGLGNEQFF. The CDR3 nucleotides read TGTGCCAGCAGGGTAGCGGGGGGCCTCGGTAATGAGCAGTTCTTC.

The chain recombines TRBV2 with TRBJ2-7, with D possibly TRBD2 on 6 matching bases. V was pared by 4 bases and J by 3 bases, with 22 bases between. The CDR3 length is 17 residues. Looked up from germline, CDR1 is SNHLY and CDR2 is FYNNEI. The CDR3 spells CASSGWWEAGRVYEQYF. CDR3 in DNA: TGTGCCAGCAGTGGGTGGTGGGAGGCAGGGCGAGTCTACGAGCAGTACTTC.

The genes are TRBV5-6 and TRBJ1-5, with 10 bases lining up with TRBD1. Germline V gene data show CDR1 as SGHDT and CDR2 as YYEEEE. The CDR3 spans 14 residues. J gave up 4 bases and V 3 bases, and 1 base lay outside the gene matches. The CDR3 here is CASSSGQGNQPQHF. CDR3 in DNA: TGTGCCAGCAGCTCGGGACAGGGGAATCAGCCCCAGCATTTT.

The gene calls are TRBV5-4 and TRBJ2-7; 7 nucleotides agree with TRBD2. CDR1 is SGHNT, CDR2 YYREEE, per germline (reference sequence). CDR3 length equals 15 residues. V was clipped by 0 bases and J by 2 bases; unmatched bases: 5. The CDR3 DNA reads as TGTGCCAGCAGCTTGGCGGGAGGTAGTCCCTACGAGCAGTACTTC. This sequence encodes CASSLAGGSPYEQYF.

J is TRBJ2-1 and V is TRBV7-9; TRBD2 might be the D (5 bases). From germline, CDR1 is SEHNR and CDR2 FQNEAQ (reference sequence). Trimming removed 4 bases from V and 5 bases from J, with 12 bases in between. CDR3 length equals 14 residues. The chain's CDR3 is CASSSQLRDNEQFF. In DNA, the CDR3 is TGTGCCAGCAGCTCCCAGTTGCGGGACAATGAGCAGTTCTTC. Full variable domain (rest looked up from reference TRBV7-9 and TRBJ2-1): DTGVSQNPRHKITKRGQNVTFRCDPISEHNRLYWYRQTLGQGPEFLTYFQNEAQLEKSRLLSDRFSAERPKGSFSTLEIQRTEQGDSAMYLCASSSQLRDNEQFFGPGTRLTVL.

V usage is TRBV7-9 and J usage is TRBJ2-4, with 11 positions matching TRBD2. V lost 5 bases, J lost 12 bases, and 6 bases stayed unmatched. Germline V gives CDR1 SEHNR, CDR2 FQNEAQ (reference sequence). The length of the CDR3 is 13 residues. CDR3 coding DNA: TGTGCCAGCAGCCCAGGGACTAGCGGCGGTCAGTACTTC. Protein sequence: CASSPGTSGGQYF.

In regard to this clone: At one boundary the junction diverges from the germline segment, which might be a read error. V usage is TRBV12-5 and J usage is TRBJ1-5; D is uncertain. This CDR3 spans 15 amino acids. Germline V CDR1 and CDR2: LGHNT, FRNRAP. The CDR3 sequence: CASDYSSTNNHPQHF. CDR3 bases: TGTGCTAGTGACTACTCGAGTACCAACAATCATCCCCAGCATTTT.

The chain's CDR3 is CASSRAKDSPLHF. The DNA for the CDR3 is TGCGCCAGCAGCCGCGCAAAAGATTCACCCCTCCACTTT. The chain employs TRBV10-1 and TRBJ1-6; D is ambiguous. Between the trimmed V and J ends, which lost 6 bases and 8 bases, there was a span of 11 bases. Germline-derived CDR1 and CDR2 are WNHNN and SYGVQD (reference sequence). This CDR3 spans 13 amino acids.

The chain recombines TRBV7-6 with TRBJ1-4, with D possibly TRBD1 on 5 matching bases. Germline V gene data show CDR1 as SGHVS and CDR2 as FNYEAQ. This CDR3 spans 14 amino acids. The V end was cut by 3 bases, the J end by 1 base, with 6 bases between. The CDR3 DNA sequence: TGTGCCAGCAGCTTTACAGGAACTAATGAAAAACTGTTTTTT. Translated: CASSFTGTNEKLFF.

This sequence joins TRBV27 and TRBJ2-7, with 8 bases that match TRBD1. The V segment lost 5 bases and the J segment 3 bases; nucleotides outside the gene matches: 9. This CDR3 has 15 amino acids. Germline V gives CDR1 MNHEY, CDR2 SMNVEV (reference sequence). CDR3: CASSKAGGLYYEQYF. CDR3 coding DNA: TGTGCCAGCAGTAAAGCAGGGGGCCTCTACTACGAGCAGTACTTC.

This rearrangement joins TRBV28 to TRBJ2-7; D gene unclear. Germline CDR1 and CDR2: MDHEN and SYDVKM. The V and J ends lost 2 bases and 5 bases respectively, with 13 bases between them. The CDR3 length is 14 residues. CDR3 sequence: CASSLGLVENEQYF. CDR3 coding DNA: TGTGCCAGCAGTTTAGGTCTGGTGGAGAACGAGCAGTACTTC.

The chain recombines TRBV5-1 with TRBJ2-1, with D maybe TRBD2 (5 bases). The ends were cut back, 1 base at V and 8 bases at J, with 13 bases in the middle. This CDR3 spans 14 amino acids. In germline, CDR1 is SGHRS, CDR2 YFSETQ. The CDR3 DNA is TGCGCCAGCAGCTTGCGGGTGGGGAGCGATGAGCAGTTCTTC. Protein sequence: CASSLRVGSDEQFF.